Listed below are T cell receptor beta chains from one sample, sequenced in a study of response to subunit inactivated influenza vaccine. Using its own MiXCR run on the RT-PCR reads, TCRdb lists one record per CDR3 protein. The sample lists a few hundred thousand distinct CDR3 sequences, roughly 9.8% seen once, with 12% in the top ten. The starting material was PBMCs from blood, obtained roughly 45 days after vaccination. The receptors shown here come from a man aged 45-60 years who received an inactivated influenza vaccine. Both conserved end residues are part of each CDR3. The D gene is left open where the match is weak. Clone sizes are given selectively: once, few, many, or a class where the clone is expanded.

-,TRBJ2-3,TRBD2,TRBV20-1,CSARRQGLADDTQYF,TGCAGTGCTAGACGCCAGGGACTAGCGGACGATACGCAGTATTTT
many,TRBJ2-3,TRBD1,TRBV29-1,CSVEDLARGITDTQYF,TGCAGCGTTGAAGACCTGGCCAGGGGGATCACAGATACGCAGTATTTT
many,TRBJ2-2,-,TRBV9,CASSVEGIGELFF,TGTGCCAGCAGCGTAGAAGGCATCGGGGAGCTGTTTTTT
-,TRBJ2-1,-,TRBV20-1,CSARDYRGDEQFF,TGCAGTGCTAGAGATTATAGGGGCGATGAGCAGTTCTTC
many,TRBJ1-5,-,TRBV7-2,CASSSYRDQPQHF,TGTGCCAGCAGCTCATACAGGGATCAGCCCCAGCATTTT
few,TRBJ2-1,TRBD2,TRBV24-1,CATSDWSFGTSGSRSDEQFF,TGTGCCACCAGTGATTGGTCCTTTGGGACTAGCGGGTCCAGGAGCGATGAGCAGTTCTTC
few,TRBJ2-2,-,TRBV4-3,CASSHILTGNTGELFF,TGCGCCAGCAGCCACATTCTCACAGGGAACACCGGGGAGCTGTTTTTT
few,TRBJ2-1,TRBD2,TRBV18,CASSPPASGRSYEQFF,TGTGCCAGCTCACCACCGGCTAGCGGGAGGTCTTATGAGCAGTTCTTC
-,TRBJ2-5,-,TRBV28,CASTTGRIVRGTETQYF,TGTGCCAGCACAACTGGACGAATTGTACGGGGTACGGAGACCCAGTACTTC
many,TRBJ2-4,-,TRBV28,CASSFSLSWDNLAKNIQYF,TGTGCCAGCAGTTTCAGTTTGTCGTGGGACAACCTGGCCAAAAACATTCAGTACTTC
few,TRBJ1-2,-,TRBV6-2/TRBV6-3,CASSLQETNYGYTF,TGTGCCAGCAGTCTACAGGAGACTAACTATGGCTACACCTTC
-,TRBJ1-1,-,TRBV28,CASSRRGFMNTEAFF,TGTGCCAGCAGTCGACGGGGGTTCATGAACACTGAAGCTTTCTTT
-,TRBJ2-1,TRBD2,TRBV6-2/TRBV6-3,CASSTSGGWNEQFF,TGTGCCAGCAGTACTAGCGGGGGTTGGAATGAGCAGTTCTTC
-,TRBJ2-1,-,TRBV20-1,CSARPPYEQFF,TGCAGTGCTAGACCGCCTTATGAGCAGTTCTTC
-,TRBJ1-1,TRBD1,TRBV4-2,CASSQPPGQGNTEAFF,TGTGCCAGCAGCCAGCCACCGGGACAGGGGAACACTGAAGCTTTCTTT
-,TRBJ2-1,-,TRBV3-1,CASSLGGGGPTYNEQFF,TGTGCCAGCAGTCTCGGGGGTGGGGGCCCGACCTACAATGAGCAGTTCTTC
-,TRBJ2-5,-,TRBV12-3/TRBV12-4,CASSSGDGPQETQYF,TGTGCCAGCAGTTCCGGGGACGGCCCACAAGAGACCCAGTACTTC